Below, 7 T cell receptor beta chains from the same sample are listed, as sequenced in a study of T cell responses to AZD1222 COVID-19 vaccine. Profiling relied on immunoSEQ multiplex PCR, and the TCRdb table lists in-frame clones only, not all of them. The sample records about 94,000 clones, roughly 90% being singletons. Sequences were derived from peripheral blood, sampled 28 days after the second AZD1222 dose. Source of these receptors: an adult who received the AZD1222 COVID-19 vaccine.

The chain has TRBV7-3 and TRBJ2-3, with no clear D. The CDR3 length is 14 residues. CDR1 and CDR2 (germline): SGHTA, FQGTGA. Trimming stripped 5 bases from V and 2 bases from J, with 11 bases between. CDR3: CASSPRPFTDTQYF. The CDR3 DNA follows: TGTGCCAGCAGCCCGAGACCCTTCACAGATACGCAGTATTTT.

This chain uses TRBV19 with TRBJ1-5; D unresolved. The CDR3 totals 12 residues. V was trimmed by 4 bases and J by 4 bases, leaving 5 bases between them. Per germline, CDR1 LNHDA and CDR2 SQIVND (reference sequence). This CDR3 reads CASSTKNQPQHF. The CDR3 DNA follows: TGTGCCAGTAGTACGAAGAATCAGCCCCAGCATTTT.

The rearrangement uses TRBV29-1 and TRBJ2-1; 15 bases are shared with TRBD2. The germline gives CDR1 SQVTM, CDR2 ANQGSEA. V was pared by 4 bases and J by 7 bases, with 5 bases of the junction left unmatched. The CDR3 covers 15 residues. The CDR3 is CSVGGLAGGRNEQFF. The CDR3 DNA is TGCAGCGTTGGGGGACTAGCGGGAGGAAGGAATGAGCAGTTCTTC.

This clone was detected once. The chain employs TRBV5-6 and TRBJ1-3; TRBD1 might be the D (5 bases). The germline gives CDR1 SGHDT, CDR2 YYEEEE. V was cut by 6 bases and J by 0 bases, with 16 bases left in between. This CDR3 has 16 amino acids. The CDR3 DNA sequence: TGTGCCAGCAACGAAGGGACCGCATTCTCTGGAAACACCATATATTTT. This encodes CASNEGTAFSGNTIYF.

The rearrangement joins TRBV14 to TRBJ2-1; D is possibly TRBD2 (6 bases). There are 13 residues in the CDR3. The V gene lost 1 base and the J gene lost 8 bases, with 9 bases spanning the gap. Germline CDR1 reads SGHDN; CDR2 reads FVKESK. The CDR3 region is CASSQVEGHEQFF. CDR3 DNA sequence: TGTGCCAGCAGCCAAGTGGAGGGGCATGAGCAGTTCTTC.

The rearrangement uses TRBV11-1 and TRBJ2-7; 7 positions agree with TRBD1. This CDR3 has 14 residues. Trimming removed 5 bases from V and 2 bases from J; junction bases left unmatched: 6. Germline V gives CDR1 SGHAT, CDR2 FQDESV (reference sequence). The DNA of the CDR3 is TGTGCCAGCAGCCTCAAGGGGGCGACCTACGAGCAGTACTTC. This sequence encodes CASSLKGATYEQYF.

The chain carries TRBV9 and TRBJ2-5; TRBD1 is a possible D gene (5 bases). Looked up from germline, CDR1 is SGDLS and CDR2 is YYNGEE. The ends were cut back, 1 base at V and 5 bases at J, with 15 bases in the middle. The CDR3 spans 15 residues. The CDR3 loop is CASSVTRAVGETQYF. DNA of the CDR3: TGTGCCAGCAGCGTAACCAGGGCTGTAGGGGAGACCCAGTACTTC.